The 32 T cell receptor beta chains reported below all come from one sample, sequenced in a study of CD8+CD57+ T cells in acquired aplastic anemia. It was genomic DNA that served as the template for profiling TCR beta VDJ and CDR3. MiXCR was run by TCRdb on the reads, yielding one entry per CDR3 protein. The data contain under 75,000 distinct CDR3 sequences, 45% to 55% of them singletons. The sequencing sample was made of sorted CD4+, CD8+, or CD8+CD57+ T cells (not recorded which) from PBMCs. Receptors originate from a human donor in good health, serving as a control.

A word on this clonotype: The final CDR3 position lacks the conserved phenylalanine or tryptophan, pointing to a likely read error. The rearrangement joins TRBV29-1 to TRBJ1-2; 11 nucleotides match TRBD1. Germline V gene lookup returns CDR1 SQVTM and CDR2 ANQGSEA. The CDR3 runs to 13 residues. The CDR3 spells CSAAGQGDYGYTL. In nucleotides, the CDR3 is TGTAGCGCAGCGGGACAGGGGGACTATGGCTACACCCTC.

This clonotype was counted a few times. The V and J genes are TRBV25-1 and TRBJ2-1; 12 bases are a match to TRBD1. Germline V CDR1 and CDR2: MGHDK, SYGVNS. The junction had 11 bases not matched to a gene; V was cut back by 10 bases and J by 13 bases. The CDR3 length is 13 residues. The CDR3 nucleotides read TGTGCCACCTCAGGGGACAGGGGGCCCCTTCAGTTCTTC. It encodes CATSGDRGPLQFF. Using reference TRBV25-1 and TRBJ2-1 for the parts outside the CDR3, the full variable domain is EADIYQTPRYLVIGTGKKITLECSQTMGHDKMYWYQQDPGMELHLIHYSYGVNSTEKGDLSSESTVSRIRTEHFPLTLESARPSHTSQYLCATSGDRGPLQFFGPGTRLTVL.

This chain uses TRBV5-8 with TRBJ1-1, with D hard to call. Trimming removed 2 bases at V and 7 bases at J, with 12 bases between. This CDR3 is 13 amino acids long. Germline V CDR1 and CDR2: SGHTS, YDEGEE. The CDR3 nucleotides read TGTGCCAGCAGCTTCGACCCGGAAGGTGAAGCTTTCTTT. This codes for CASSFDPEGEAFF.

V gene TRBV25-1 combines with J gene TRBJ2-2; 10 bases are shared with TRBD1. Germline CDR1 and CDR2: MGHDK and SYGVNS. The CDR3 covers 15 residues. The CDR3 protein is CASGLTGGLAGELFF. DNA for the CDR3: TGTGCTAGTGGTTTGACAGGGGGCCTCGCCGGGGAGCTGTTTTTT. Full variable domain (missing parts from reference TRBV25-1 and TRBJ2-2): EADIYQTPRYLVIGTGKKITLECSQTMGHDKMYWYQQDPGMELHLIHYSYGVNSTEKGDLSSESTVSRIRTEHFPLTLESARPSHTSQYLCASGLTGGLAGELFFGEGSRLTVL.

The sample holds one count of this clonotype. The CDR3 spells CASSSRPYEQYF. CDR3 sequence (DNA): TGTGCCAGCAGCTCCAGACCGTACGAGCAGTACTTC. The rearrangement joins TRBV13 to TRBJ2-7; D is uncertain. The V end lost 4 bases, the J end lost 4 bases, and 8 bases lay between the germline ends. In germline, CDR1 is PRHDT, CDR2 FYEKMQ (reference sequence). This CDR3 is built from 12 residues.

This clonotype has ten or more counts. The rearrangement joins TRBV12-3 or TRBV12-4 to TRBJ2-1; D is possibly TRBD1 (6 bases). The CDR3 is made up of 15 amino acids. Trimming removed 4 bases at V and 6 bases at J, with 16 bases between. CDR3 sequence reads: CASSSPLGTLNEQFF. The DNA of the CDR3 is TGTGCCAGCAGTTCCCCCCTCGGGACACTCAATGAGCAGTTCTTC.

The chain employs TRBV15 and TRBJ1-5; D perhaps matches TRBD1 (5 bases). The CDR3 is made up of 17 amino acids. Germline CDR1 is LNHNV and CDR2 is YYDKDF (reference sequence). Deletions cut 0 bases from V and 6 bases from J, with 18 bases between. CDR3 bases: TGTGCCACCAGCAGAGATGAGGGAGGGGAGACGAGTCAGCCCCAGCATTTT. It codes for CATSRDEGGETSQPQHF.

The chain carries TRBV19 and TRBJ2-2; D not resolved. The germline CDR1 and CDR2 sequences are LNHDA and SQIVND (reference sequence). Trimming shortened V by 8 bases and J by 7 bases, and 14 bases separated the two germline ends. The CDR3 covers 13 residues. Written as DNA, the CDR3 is TGTGCCAGTGAGAAGATGCAGAACGGGGAGCTGTTTTTT. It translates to CASEKMQNGELFF.

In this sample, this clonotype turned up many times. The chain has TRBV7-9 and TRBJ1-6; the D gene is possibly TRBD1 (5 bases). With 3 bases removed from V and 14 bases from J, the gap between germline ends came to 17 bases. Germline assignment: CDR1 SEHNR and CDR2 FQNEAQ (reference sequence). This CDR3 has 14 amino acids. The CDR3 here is CASSFGGVPSTLHF. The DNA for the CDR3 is TGTGCCAGCAGCTTTGGGGGGGTCCCTTCTACCCTCCACTTT.

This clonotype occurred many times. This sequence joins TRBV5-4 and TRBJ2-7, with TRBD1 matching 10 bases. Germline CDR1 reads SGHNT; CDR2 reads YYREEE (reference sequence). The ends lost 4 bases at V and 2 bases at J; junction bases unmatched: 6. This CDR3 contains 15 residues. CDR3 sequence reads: CASSPRQGAAYEQYF. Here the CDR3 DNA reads TGTGCCAGCAGCCCGAGACAGGGGGCGGCCTACGAGCAGTACTTC.

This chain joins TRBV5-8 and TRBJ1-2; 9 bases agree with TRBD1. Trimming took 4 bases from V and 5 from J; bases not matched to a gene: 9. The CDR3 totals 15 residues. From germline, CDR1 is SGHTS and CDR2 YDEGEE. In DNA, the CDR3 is TGTGCCAGCAGCCAAGGGACAGGGACTGGTTATGGCTACACCTTC. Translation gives CASSQGTGTGYGYTF.

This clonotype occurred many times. CDR3 nucleotides: TGTGCCAGCAGTTTACGCGTTTCGGCAATCGGACAGCGAACCTATGGCTACACCTTC. It specifies CASSLRVSAIGQRTYGYTF. The rearrangement joins TRBV12-3 or TRBV12-4 to TRBJ1-2, with D perhaps matching TRBD1 (6 bases). The CDR3 is 19 amino acids. V shed 2 bases and J shed 4 bases, with 26 bases lying between them.

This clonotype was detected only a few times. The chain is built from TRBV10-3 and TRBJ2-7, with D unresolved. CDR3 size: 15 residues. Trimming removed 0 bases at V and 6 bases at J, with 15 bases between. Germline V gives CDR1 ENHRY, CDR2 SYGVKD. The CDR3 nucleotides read TGTGCCATCAGTGAGTCCTTTAAGGTTGTAAGCGAGCAGTACTTC. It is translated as CAISESFKVVSEQYF.

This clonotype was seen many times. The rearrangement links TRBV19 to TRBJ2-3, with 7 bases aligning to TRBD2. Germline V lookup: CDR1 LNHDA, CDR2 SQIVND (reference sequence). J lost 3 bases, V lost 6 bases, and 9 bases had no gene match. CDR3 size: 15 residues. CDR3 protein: CASSDLGLVTDTQYF. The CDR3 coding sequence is TGTGCCAGTAGCGATCTCGGACTAGTGACAGATACGCAGTATTTT.

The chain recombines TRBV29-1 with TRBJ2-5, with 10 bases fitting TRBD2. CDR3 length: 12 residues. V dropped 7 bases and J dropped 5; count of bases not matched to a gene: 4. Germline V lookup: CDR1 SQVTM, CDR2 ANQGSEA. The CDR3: CSESSGSETQYF. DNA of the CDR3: TGCAGCGAATCTAGCGGGAGTGAGACCCAGTACTTC.

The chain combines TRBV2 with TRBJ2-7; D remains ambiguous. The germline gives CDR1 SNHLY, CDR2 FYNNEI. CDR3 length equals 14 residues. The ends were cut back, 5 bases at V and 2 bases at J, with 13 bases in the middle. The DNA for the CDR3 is TGTGCCAGCAGTTACTACGGCAGAACCTACGAGCAGTACTTC. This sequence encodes CASSYYGRTYEQYF.

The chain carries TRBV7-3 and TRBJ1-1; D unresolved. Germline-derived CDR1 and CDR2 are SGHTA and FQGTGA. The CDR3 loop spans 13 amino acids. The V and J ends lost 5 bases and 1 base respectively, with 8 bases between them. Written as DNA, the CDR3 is TGTGCCAGCAGCACACGTCCGAACACTGAAGCTTTCTTT. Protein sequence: CASSTRPNTEAFF. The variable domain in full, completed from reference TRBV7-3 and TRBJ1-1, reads GAGVSQTPSNKVTEKGKYVELRCDPISGHTALYWYRQSLGQGPEFLIYFQGTGAADDSGLPNDRFFAVRPEGSVSTLKIQRTERGDSAVYLCASSTRPNTEAFFGQGTRLTVV.

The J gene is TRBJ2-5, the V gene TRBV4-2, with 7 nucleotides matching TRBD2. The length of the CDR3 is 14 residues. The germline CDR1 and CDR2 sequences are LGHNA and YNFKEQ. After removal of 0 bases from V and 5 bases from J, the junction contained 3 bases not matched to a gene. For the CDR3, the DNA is TGTGCCAGCAGCCAAGATCTAGCGGTGGAGACCCAGTACTTC. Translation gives CASSQDLAVETQYF.

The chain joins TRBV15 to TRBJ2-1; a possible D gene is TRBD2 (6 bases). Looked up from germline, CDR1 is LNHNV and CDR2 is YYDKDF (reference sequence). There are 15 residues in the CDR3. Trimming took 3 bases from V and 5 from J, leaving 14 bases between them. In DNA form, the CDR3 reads TGTGCCACCAGCAGGGGCAGGGAGGTGGACAATGAGCAGTTCTTC. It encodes CATSRGREVDNEQFF.

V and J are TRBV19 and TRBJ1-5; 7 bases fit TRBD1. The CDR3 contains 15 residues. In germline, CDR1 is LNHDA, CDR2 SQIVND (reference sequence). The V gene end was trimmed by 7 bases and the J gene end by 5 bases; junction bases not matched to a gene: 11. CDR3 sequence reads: CASTSRDRAYQPQHF. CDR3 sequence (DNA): TGTGCCAGTACCTCTAGGGACAGAGCATATCAGCCCCAGCATTTT.

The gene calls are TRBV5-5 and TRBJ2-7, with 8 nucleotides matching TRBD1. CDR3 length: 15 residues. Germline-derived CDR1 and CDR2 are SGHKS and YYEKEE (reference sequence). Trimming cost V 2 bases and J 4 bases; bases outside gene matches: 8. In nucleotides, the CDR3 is TGTGCCAGCAGCTTATCTCCAGGGACAGGATACGAGCAGTACTTC. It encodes CASSLSPGTGYEQYF.

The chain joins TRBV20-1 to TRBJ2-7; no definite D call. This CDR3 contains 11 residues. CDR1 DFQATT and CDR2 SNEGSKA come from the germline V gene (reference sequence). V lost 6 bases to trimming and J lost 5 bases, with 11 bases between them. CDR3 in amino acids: CSATREDEQYF. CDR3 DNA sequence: TGCAGTGCGACTCGTGAGGACGAGCAGTACTTC.

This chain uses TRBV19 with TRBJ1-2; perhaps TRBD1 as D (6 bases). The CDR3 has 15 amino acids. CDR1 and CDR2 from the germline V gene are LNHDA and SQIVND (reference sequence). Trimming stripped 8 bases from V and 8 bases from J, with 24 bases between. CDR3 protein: CASASSRGGGGGYTF. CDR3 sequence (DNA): TGTGCCAGTGCCTCTTCCCGCGGCGGGGGCGGCGGCTACACCTTC.

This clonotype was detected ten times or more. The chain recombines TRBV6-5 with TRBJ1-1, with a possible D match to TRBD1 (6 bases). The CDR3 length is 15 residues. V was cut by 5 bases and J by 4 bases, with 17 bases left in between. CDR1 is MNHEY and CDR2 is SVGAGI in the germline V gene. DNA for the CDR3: TGTGCCAGCAGTCCCACAGGGTTGGGTAGCACTGAAGCTTTCTTT. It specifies CASSPTGLGSTEAFF.

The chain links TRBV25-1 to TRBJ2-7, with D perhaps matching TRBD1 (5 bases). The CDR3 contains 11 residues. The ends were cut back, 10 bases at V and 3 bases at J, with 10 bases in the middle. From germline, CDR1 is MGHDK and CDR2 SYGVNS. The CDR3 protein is CATSGNYEQYF. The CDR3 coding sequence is TGTGCCACCTCAGGGAACTACGAGCAGTACTTC.

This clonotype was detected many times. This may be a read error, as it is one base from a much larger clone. CDR3 amino acids: CASSYLPGVGYEQYF. DNA for the CDR3: TGTGCCAGCAGCTATCTCCCGGGAGTGGGATACGAGCAGTACTTC. The V gene is TRBV7-8, the J gene TRBJ2-7; TRBD2 is a possible D gene (6 bases). V lost 4 bases and J lost 4, with 17 bases in between. The germline V gene encodes CDR1 SGHVS and CDR2 FQNEAQ. The CDR3 runs 15 residues.

In nucleotides, the CDR3 is TGTGCCAGCAGCTTATCGGTGAGCTCCTACGAGCAGTACTTC. Protein sequence: CASSLSVSSYEQYF. V gene TRBV7-2 combines with J gene TRBJ2-7; D remains ambiguous. V lost 2 bases and J 0 bases, leaving 8 bases between the germline ends. Germline V gene lookup returns CDR1 SGHTA and CDR2 FQGNSA. CDR3 length equals 14 residues. Looking up the rest from reference TRBV7-2 and TRBJ2-7 gives the full variable domain: GAGVSQSPSNKVTEKGKDVELRCDPISGHTALYWYRQSLGQGLEFLIYFQGNSAPDKSGLPSDRFSAERTGGSVSTLTIQRTQQEDSAVYLCASSLSVSSYEQYFGPGTRLTVT.

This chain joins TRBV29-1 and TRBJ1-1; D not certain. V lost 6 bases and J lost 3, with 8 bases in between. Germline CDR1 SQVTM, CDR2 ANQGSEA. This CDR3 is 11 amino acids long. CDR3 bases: TGCAGCGTAGATGGGGACACTGAAGCTTTCTTT. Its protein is CSVDGDTEAFF. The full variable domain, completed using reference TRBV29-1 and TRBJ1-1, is SAVISQKPSRDICQRGTSLTIQCQVDSQVTMMFWYRQQPGQSLTLIATANQGSEATYESGFVIDKFPISRPNLTFSTLTVSNMSPEDSSIYLCSVDGDTEAFFGQGTRLTVV.

CDR3: CATTFEGRTEAFF. As DNA, the CDR3 is TGTGCCACCACGTTCGAGGGGCGGACTGAAGCTTTCTTT. The chain carries TRBV24-1 and TRBJ1-1; tentative D call: TRBD1 (5 bases). The CDR3 sequence is 13 residues long. V dropped 8 bases and J dropped 5 bases, with 14 bases sitting between them. Germline-derived CDR1 and CDR2 are KGHDR and SFDVKD.

The CDR3 is CATSDLWDRGRFSEKLFF. The CDR3 bases are TGTGCCACCAGTGATTTGTGGGACAGGGGGCGATTTAGTGAAAAACTGTTTTTT. The chain has TRBV24-1 and TRBJ1-4; 12 nucleotides match TRBD1. The V segment lost 0 bases and the J segment 7 bases; nucleotides outside the gene matches: 8. CDR3 length: 18 residues. Per the germline V gene, CDR1 is KGHDR and CDR2 is SFDVKD.

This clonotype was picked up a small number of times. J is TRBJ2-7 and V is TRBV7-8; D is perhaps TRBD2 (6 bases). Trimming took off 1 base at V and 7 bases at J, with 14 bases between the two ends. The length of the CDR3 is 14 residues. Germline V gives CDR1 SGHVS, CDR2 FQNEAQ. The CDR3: CASSLVGTAGEQYF. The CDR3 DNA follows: TGTGCCAGCAGCTTAGTCGGTACCGCGGGAGAGCAGTACTTC.

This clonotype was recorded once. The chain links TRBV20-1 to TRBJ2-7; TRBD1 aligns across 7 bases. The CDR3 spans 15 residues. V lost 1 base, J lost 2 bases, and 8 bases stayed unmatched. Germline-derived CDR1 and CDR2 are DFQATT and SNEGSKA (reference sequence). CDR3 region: CSARVPETGTYEQYF. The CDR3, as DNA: TGCAGTGCTAGAGTTCCCGAGACAGGGACCTACGAGCAGTACTTC.